The 20 T cell receptor beta chains listed next were all sequenced from one sample in a study of neurological immune-mediated disorders. As to time point: longitudinal time-point 2. TCRdb used MiXCR to reprocess the 5' RACE reads, holding one entry per CDR3 protein. The table has about 60,000 distinct CDR3 sequences, more than 7.5% seen once; the top ten hold approximately 13%. The sequenced material came from PBMCs. These receptors were taken from a man under 40 in good health.

V gene TRBV20-1 combines with J gene TRBJ2-1; 8 bases match TRBD2. The germline V gene encodes CDR1 DFQATT and CDR2 SNEGSKA (reference sequence). CDR3 length equals 16 residues. J gave up 6 bases and V 5 bases, and 15 bases lay outside the gene matches. CDR3 in amino acids: CSAHGTRDTIRNEQFF. As DNA, the CDR3 is TGCAGTGCTCACGGGACTAGGGATACCATACGCAATGAGCAGTTCTTC.

This clonotype was seen ten or more times. The genes are TRBV6-4 and TRBJ2-1; TRBD2 matches 14 bases. The CDR3 totals 14 residues. CDR1 MRHNA and CDR2 SNTAGT come from the germline V gene. Trimming took 4 bases from V and 10 from J; bases not matched to a gene: 3. CDR3 DNA: TGTGCCAGCAGTGGACTAGCGGGAGGGGAGGAGCAGTTCTTC. Encoded protein: CASSGLAGGEEQFF.

This clonotype was seen repeatedly, ten times or more. The chain recombines TRBV12-3 or TRBV12-4 with TRBJ2-7; 10 bases align to TRBD1. V lost 6 bases to trimming and J lost 3 bases; unmatched junction nucleotides: 17. This CDR3 contains 18 residues. CDR3 bases: TGTGCCAGCAGCCCAAAGGTCGCCGGGACAGGGGTTCACTACGAGCAGTACTTC. It yields the protein CASSPKVAGTGVHYEQYF.

This clonotype showed up many times. This chain uses TRBV4-2 with TRBJ2-1; D may be TRBD2 (5 bases). Trimming shortened V by 4 bases and J by 7 bases, and 11 bases separated the two germline ends. The CDR3 extends over 13 amino acids. Germline lookup yields CDR1 LGHNA and CDR2 YNFKEQ. For the CDR3, the DNA is TGTGCCAGCAGCCCCGAGACTACTAATGAGCAGTTCTTC. Its protein product is CASSPETTNEQFF.

This clonotype has ten or more counts. The CDR3 protein is CASSWTEGDQPQHF. The DNA of the CDR3 is TGCGCCAGCAGCTGGACTGAGGGCGATCAGCCCCAGCATTTT. The chain employs TRBV5-1 and TRBJ1-5, with D unclear. Looked up from germline, CDR1 is SGHRS and CDR2 is YFSETQ. There are 14 residues in the CDR3. The V gene lost 3 bases and the J gene lost 5 bases, with 12 bases spanning the gap.

Many counts were recorded for this clonotype. The genes are TRBV5-1 and TRBJ2-1; 8 bases fit TRBD1. The CDR3 loop spans 15 amino acids. Per the germline V gene, CDR1 is SGHRS and CDR2 is YFSETQ. Trimming at V came to 0 bases and at J to 5 bases, leaving 4 bases not matched to a gene. CDR3 bases: TGCGCCAGCAGCTTGGACGGGACAGGTAACAATGAGCAGTTCTTC. Amino acid sequence: CASSLDGTGNNEQFF.

This clonotype was found many times. The CDR3 loop reads CASSLGGPNGLEQYF. The CDR3 DNA sequence: TGCGCCAGCAGCTTGGGTGGCCCTAATGGGCTTGAGCAGTACTTC. This rearrangement joins TRBV5-1 to TRBJ2-7; D gene unclear. Germline lookup yields CDR1 SGHRS and CDR2 YFSETQ. This CDR3 contains 15 residues. V lost 0 bases, J lost 7 bases, and 17 bases lay in between.

In this sample, this clonotype turned up many times. The chain links TRBV18 to TRBJ2-5, with a weak D call TRBD1 (6 bases). The CDR3 consists of 13 residues. CDR1 KGHSH and CDR2 LQKENI come from the germline V gene. Trimming pared 2 bases from V and 3 bases from J, leaving 7 bases between. The CDR3 region is CASSPNREETQYF. The CDR3 bases are TGTGCCAGCTCACCAAACAGGGAAGAGACCCAGTACTTC.

There are many counts of this clonotype. The V gene is TRBV7-2, the J gene TRBJ2-3; 9 bases map to TRBD2. CDR3 size: 15 residues. Trimming took 4 bases from V and 9 from J; bases not matched to a gene: 11. Germline CDR1 reads SGHTA; CDR2 reads FQGNSA. The CDR3 loop reads CASSSPVGTSLTQYF. The CDR3 nucleotides are TGTGCCAGCAGCTCCCCGGTGGGGACTAGCTTAACGCAGTATTTT.

This clonotype was picked up many times. The rearrangement joins TRBV5-1 to TRBJ1-1; D is unclear. The CDR3 extends over 14 amino acids. Germline V gene data show CDR1 as SGHRS and CDR2 as YFSETQ. V lost 4 bases, J lost 1 base, and 11 bases lay in between. The CDR3 DNA sequence: TGCGCCAGCAGCGTAATGGACGGGAACACTGAAGCTTTCTTT. It translates to CASSVMDGNTEAFF.

This clonotype was observed many times. This rearrangement joins TRBV20-1 to TRBJ2-1, with 11 bases identical to TRBD2. V shed 6 bases and J 10 bases; nucleotides not matched to a gene: 14. Germline loops: CDR1 DFQATT, CDR2 SNEGSKA (reference sequence). The CDR3 length is 15 residues. CDR3 loop: CSADSGTSGIWEQFF. In nucleotides, the CDR3 is TGCAGTGCGGATTCCGGGACTAGCGGAATTTGGGAGCAGTTCTTC.

This clonotype occurred many times. The gene calls are TRBV5-4 and TRBJ2-7; 7 bases map to TRBD1. Germline V gene lookup returns CDR1 SGHNT and CDR2 YYREEE (reference sequence). Germline trimming cut 4 bases from V and 2 bases from J; bases unmatched to any gene: 3. The CDR3 consists of 13 residues. The CDR3 region is CASSMGQTYEQYF. The CDR3 coding sequence is TGTGCCAGCAGCATGGGACAGACCTACGAGCAGTACTTC.

This clonotype has at least ten counts. J is TRBJ1-1 and V is TRBV5-6; no firm D call. The length of the CDR3 is 13 residues. Trimming stripped 3 bases from V and 6 bases from J, with 12 bases between. Germline lookup yields CDR1 SGHDT and CDR2 YYEEEE. As DNA, the CDR3 is TGTGCCAGCAGCTATTTGACCTGGTCTGAAGCTTTCTTT. Translated: CASSYLTWSEAFF. Using reference TRBV5-6 and TRBJ1-1 for the parts outside the CDR3, the full variable domain is DAGVTQSPTHLIKTRGQQVTLRCSPKSGHDTVSWYQQALGQGPQFIFQYYEEEERQRGNFPDRFSGHQFPNYSSELNVNALLLGDSALYLCASSYLTWSEAFFGQGTRLTVV.

This clonotype was counted ten times or more. This chain uses TRBV20-1 with TRBJ1-5, with D perhaps matching TRBD1 (6 bases). Trimming took 2 bases from V and 6 from J, leaving 8 bases between them. The V gene's germline CDR1 is DFQATT and CDR2 SNEGSKA (reference sequence). The CDR3 is made up of 12 amino acids. The CDR3 protein is CSARTGFQPQHF. CDR3 nucleotide sequence: TGCAGTGCTAGAACAGGGTTTCAGCCCCAGCATTTT.

This clonotype was observed a handful of times. V usage is TRBV20-1 and J usage is TRBJ1-1; 9 nucleotides align to TRBD1. V trimming: 3 bases; J trimming: 2 bases; junction bases outside the gene matches: 4. The CDR3 spans 14 residues. Germline V gene data show CDR1 as DFQATT and CDR2 as SNEGSKA (reference sequence). CDR3 nucleotide sequence: TGCAGTGCTAGGGGTACAGGGGGCAACACTGAAGCTTTCTTT. The encoded protein is CSARGTGGNTEAFF.

This clonotype was seen ten or more times. The V gene is TRBV29-1, the J gene TRBJ2-5, with D perhaps given as TRBD1 or TRBD2 (5 bases each). CDR3 length equals 14 residues. Trimming removed 7 bases from V and 0 bases from J, with 15 bases in between. Germline V lookup: CDR1 SQVTM, CDR2 ANQGSEA. The CDR3 is CSAQKGPNQETQYF. In DNA, the CDR3 is TGCAGCGCCCAGAAGGGACCGAACCAAGAGACCCAGTACTTC.

This clonotype was seen once. The chain couples TRBV11-3 to TRBJ2-1; D perhaps matches TRBD2 (5 bases). The V end was cut by 5 bases, the J end by 9 bases, with 20 bases between. Germline loops: CDR1 SGHNT, CDR2 YENEEA. There are 15 residues in the CDR3. The CDR3 nucleotides read TGTGCCAGCAGCGTAAGTTCTGGGAGCCCTACTGAGCAGTTCTTC. Amino acids: CASSVSSGSPTEQFF.

Many counts were recorded for this clonotype. This sequence joins TRBV11-2 and TRBJ2-3; D is perhaps TRBD2 (6 bases). The V gene lost 6 bases and the J gene lost 4 bases, with 23 bases spanning the gap. The germline gives CDR1 SGHAT, CDR2 FQNNGV. The length of the CDR3 is 17 residues. As DNA, the CDR3 is TGTGCCAGCAGAGTAGGAGGGCCTCTGTCACAGGCAGATACGCAGTATTTT. As protein: CASRVGGPLSQADTQYF.

The table lists this clonotype with many counts. The chain joins TRBV5-6 to TRBJ2-3; D possibly corresponds to TRBD1 (5 bases). Trimming cost V 4 bases and J 4 bases, with 13 bases left between them. The V gene's germline CDR1 is SGHDT and CDR2 YYEEEE. The CDR3 has 14 amino acids. The CDR3 nucleotides are TGTGCCAGCAGCCCGCGCCGGACATCAGATACGCAGTATTTT. Residues: CASSPRRTSDTQYF.

This clonotype was recorded many times. This rearrangement joins TRBV28 to TRBJ2-5, with D tentatively TRBD2 (5 bases). V lost 1 base to trimming and J lost 1 base, with 7 bases between them. Looked up from germline, CDR1 is MDHEN and CDR2 is SYDVKM. The CDR3 totals 14 residues. The DNA of the CDR3 is TGTGCCAGCAGTTTATCTGCGGGCCAAGAGACCCAGTACTTC. This encodes CASSLSAGQETQYF. Full variable domain (missing parts from reference TRBV28 and TRBJ2-5): DVKVTQSSRYLVKRTGEKVFLECVQDMDHENMFWYRQDPGLGLRLIYFSYDVKMKEKGDIPEGYSVSREKKERFSLILESASTNQTSMYLCASSLSAGQETQYFGPGTRLLVL.